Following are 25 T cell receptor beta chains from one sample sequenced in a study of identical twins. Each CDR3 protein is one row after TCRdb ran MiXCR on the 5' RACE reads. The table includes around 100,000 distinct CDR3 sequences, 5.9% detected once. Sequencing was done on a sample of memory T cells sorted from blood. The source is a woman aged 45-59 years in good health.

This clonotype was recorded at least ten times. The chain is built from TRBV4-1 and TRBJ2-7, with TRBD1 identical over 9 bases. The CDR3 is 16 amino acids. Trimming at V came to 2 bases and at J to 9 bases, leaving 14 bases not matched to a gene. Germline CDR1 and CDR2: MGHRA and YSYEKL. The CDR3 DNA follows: TGCGCCAGCAGCCAATTCCAGACAGGGGGGGGAATAGTGCAGTACTTC. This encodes CASSQFQTGGGIVQYF.

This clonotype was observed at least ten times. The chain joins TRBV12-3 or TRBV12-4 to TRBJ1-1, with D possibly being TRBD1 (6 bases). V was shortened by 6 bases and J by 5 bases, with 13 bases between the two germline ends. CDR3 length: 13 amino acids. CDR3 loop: CASRPLGATEAFF. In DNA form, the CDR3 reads TGTGCCAGCAGGCCATTGGGGGCTACTGAAGCTTTCTTT.

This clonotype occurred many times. The CDR3 nucleotides are TGTGCCAGCAGCCAAGTGCTGGGGCTGGGGGGCTACACCTTC. This translates into CASSQVLGLGGYTF. The gene calls are TRBV14 and TRBJ1-2; TRBD1 is a possible D gene (5 bases). Germline assignment: CDR1 SGHDN and CDR2 FVKESK. CDR3 length equals 14 residues. Trimming pared 1 base from V and 8 bases from J, leaving 14 bases between. Full variable domain (rest looked up from reference TRBV14 and TRBJ1-2): EAGVTQFPSHSVIEKGQTVTLRCDPISGHDNLYWYRRVMGKEIKFLLHFVKESKQDESGMPNNRFLAERTGGTYSTLKVQPAELEDSGVYFCASSQVLGLGGYTFGSGTRLTVV.

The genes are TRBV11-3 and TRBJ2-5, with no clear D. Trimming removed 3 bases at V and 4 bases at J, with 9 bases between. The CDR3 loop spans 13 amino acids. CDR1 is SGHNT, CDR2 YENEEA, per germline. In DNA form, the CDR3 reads TGTGCCAGCAGCTTTAGCCGTCGAGAGACCCAGTACTTC. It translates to CASSFSRRETQYF. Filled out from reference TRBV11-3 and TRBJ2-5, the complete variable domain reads EAGVVQSPRYKIIEKKQPVAFWCNPISGHNTLYWYLQNLGQGPELLIRYENEEAVDDSQLPKDRFSAERLKGVDSTLKIQPAELGDSAVYLCASSFSRRETQYFGPGTRLLVL.

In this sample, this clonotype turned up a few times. The CDR3 DNA reads TGTGCCATCAGGTCGGGACAGAACACTGAAGCTTTCTTT. It is translated as CAIRSGQNTEAFF. The rearrangement links TRBV10-3 to TRBJ1-1; D possibly corresponds to TRBD1 (6 bases). Germline-derived CDR1 and CDR2 are ENHRY and SYGVKD. Trimming cost V 6 bases and J 1 base, with 9 bases left between them. The length of the CDR3 is 13 residues.

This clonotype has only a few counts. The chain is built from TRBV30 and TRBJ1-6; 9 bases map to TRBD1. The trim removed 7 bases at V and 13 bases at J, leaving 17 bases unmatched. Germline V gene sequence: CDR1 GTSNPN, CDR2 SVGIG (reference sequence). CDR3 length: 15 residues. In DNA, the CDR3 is TGTGCCTCCCCGCAACCGTACAGGGGGCCTGGGCCCCTCCACTTT. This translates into CASPQPYRGPGPLHF.

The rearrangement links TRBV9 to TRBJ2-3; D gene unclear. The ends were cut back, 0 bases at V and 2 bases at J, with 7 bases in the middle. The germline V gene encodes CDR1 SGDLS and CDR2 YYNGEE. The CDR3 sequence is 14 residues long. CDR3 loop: CASSVVVSTDTQYF. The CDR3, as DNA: TGTGCCAGCAGCGTAGTCGTCTCCACAGATACGCAGTATTTT.

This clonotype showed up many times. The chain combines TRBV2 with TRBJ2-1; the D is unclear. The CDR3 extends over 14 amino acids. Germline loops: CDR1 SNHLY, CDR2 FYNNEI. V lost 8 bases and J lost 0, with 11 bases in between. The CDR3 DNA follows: TGTGCCAGCGTTGACGACACCTCCTACAATGAGCAGTTCTTC. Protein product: CASVDDTSYNEQFF.

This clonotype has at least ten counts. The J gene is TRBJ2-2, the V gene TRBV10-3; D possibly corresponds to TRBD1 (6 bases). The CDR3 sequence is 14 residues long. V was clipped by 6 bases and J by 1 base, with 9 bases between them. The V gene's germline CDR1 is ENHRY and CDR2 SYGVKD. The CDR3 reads CAISQGQNTGELFF. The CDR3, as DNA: TGTGCCATCAGCCAGGGGCAGAACACCGGGGAGCTGTTTTTT.

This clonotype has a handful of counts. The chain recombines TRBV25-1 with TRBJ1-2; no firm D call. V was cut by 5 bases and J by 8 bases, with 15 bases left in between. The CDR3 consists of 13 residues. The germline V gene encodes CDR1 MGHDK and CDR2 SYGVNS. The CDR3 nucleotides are TGTGCCAGCAGTTTCCACGAGCTTAGCGGCTACACCTTC. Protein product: CASSFHELSGYTF.

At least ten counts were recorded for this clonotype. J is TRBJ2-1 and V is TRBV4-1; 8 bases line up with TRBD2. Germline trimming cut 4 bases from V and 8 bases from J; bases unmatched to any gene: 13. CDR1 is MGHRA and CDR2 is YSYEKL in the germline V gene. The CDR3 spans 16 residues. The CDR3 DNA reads TGCGCCAGCAGCCTGTCACCGGGACTAGTTGGCCATGAGCAGTTCTTC. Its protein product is CASSLSPGLVGHEQFF.

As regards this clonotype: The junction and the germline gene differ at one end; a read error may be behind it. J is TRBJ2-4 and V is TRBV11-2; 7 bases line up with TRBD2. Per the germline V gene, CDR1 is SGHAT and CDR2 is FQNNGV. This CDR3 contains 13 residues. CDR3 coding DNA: TGTGCCAGCAGCCTGACTAGCTCCGGCTCCCGTGACTTC. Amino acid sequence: CASSLTSSGSRDF.

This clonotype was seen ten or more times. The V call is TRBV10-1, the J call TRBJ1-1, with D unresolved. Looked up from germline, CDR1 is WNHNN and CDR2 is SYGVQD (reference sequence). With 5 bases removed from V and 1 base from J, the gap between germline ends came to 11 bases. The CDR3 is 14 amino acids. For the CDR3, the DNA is TGCGCCAGCAGTCAGGAGCCAGGGAACACTGAAGCTTTCTTT. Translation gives CASSQEPGNTEAFF.

CDR3 nucleotides: TGTGCCACCAGACCCGAGGGTGAAAAACTGTTTTTT. Residues: CATRPEGEKLFF. The V call is TRBV24-1, the J call TRBJ1-4; no clear D. Germline V gene sequence: CDR1 KGHDR, CDR2 SFDVKD. The V and J ends lost 7 bases and 7 bases respectively, with 9 bases between them. This CDR3 region has 12 residues.

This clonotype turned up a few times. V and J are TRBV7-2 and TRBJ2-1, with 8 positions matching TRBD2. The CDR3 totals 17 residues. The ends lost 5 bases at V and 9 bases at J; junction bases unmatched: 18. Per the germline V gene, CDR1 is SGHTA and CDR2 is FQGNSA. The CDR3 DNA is TGTGCCAGCAGCCCAAAGGGTCTGGGACTAGGAGGGATTGAGCAGTTCTTC. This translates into CASSPKGLGLGGIEQFF. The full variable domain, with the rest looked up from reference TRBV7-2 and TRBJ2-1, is GAGVSQSPSNKVTEKGKDVELRCDPISGHTALYWYRQSLGQGLEFLIYFQGNSAPDKSGLPSDRFSAERTGGSVSTLTIQRTQQEDSAVYLCASSPKGLGLGGIEQFFGPGTRLTVL.

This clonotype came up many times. The CDR3 coding sequence is TGTGCCAGCAGCTTGGGACCTCTACCCGGGGCCAACGTCCTGACTTTC. Amino acid sequence: CASSLGPLPGANVLTF. The J gene is TRBJ2-6, the V gene TRBV5-6; no clear D gene. The V gene lost 0 bases and the J gene lost 4 bases, with 11 bases spanning the gap. CDR1 is SGHDT and CDR2 is YYEEEE in the germline V gene. The CDR3 sequence is 16 residues long.

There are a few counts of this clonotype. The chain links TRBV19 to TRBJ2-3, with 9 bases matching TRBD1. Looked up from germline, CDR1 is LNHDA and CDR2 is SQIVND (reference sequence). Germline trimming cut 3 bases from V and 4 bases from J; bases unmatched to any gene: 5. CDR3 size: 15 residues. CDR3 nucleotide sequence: TGTGCCAGTAGTATGGGACAGGGTGAACCAGATACGCAGTATTTT. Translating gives CASSMGQGEPDTQYF.

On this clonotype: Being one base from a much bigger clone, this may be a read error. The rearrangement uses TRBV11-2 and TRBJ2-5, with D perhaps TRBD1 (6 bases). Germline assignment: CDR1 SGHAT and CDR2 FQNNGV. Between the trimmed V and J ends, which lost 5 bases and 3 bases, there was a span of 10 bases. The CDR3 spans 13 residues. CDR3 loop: CASSKQGKETQYF. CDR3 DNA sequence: TGTGCCAGCAGCAAACAGGGAAAAGAGACCCAGTACTTC.

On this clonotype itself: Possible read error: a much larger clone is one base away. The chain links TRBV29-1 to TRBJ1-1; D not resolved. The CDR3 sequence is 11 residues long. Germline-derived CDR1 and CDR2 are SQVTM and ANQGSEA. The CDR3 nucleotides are TGCAGCGCGGGAGAAAACACTGACGCTTTCTTT. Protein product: CSAGENTDAFF.

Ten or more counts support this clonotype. The CDR3 DNA is TGTGCCACTTACCCTTCTATCGCTGAAGCTTTCTTT. This encodes CATYPSIAEAFF. The chain uses TRBV24-1 and TRBJ1-1; D gene unclear. CDR3 size: 12 residues. The germline gives CDR1 KGHDR, CDR2 SFDVKD. Trimming took 10 bases from V and 6 from J, leaving 14 bases between them.

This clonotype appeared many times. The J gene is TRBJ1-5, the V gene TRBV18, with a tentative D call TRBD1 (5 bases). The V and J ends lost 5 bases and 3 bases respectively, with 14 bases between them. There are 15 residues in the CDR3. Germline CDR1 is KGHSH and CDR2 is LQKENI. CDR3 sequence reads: CASSDSNTANQPQHF. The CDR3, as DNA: TGTGCCAGCTCAGACAGCAATACGGCCAATCAGCCCCAGCATTTT. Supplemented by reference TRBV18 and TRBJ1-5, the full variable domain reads NAGVMQNPRHLVRRRGQEARLRCSPMKGHSHVYWYRQLPEEGLKFMVYLQKENIIDESGMPKERFSAEFPKEGPSILRIQQVVRGDSAAYFCASSDSNTANQPQHFGDGTRLSIL.

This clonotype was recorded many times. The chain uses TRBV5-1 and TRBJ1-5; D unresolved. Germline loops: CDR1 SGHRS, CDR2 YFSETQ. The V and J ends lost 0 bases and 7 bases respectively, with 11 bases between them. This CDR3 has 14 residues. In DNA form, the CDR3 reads TGCGCCAGCAGCTTGGCAGGAATGTGGCAGCCCCAGCATTTT. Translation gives CASSLAGMWQPQHF.

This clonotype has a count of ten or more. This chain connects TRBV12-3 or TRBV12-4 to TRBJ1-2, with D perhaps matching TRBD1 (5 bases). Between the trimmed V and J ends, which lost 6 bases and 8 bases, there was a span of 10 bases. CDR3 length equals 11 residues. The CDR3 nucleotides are TGTGCCAGCAGGCGTCAGGGCGGCTACACCTTC. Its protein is CASRRQGGYTF.

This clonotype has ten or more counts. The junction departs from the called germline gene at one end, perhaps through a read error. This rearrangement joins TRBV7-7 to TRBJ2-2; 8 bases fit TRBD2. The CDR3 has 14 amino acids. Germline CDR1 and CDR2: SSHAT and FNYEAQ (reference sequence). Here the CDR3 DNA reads TGTGCTAGCAGCTTTGAAGCGGGAGCCGGGGAGCTGTTTTTT. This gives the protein CASSFEAGAGELFF.

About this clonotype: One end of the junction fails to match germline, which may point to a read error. The CDR3 is CASSLSSADSGHTIYF. The CDR3 nucleotides are TGTGCCAGCAGTCTATCCTCGGCAGACTCTGGACACACCATATATTTT. The rearrangement joins TRBV2 to TRBJ1-3; D is uncertain. The CDR3 is 16 amino acids. Germline lookup yields CDR1 SNHLY and CDR2 FYNNEI.